The rows below give T cell receptor beta chains drawn from one sample of a study of CD8 T cells in ankylosing spondylitis. MiXCR, run by TCRdb on the 5' RACE reads, gives a single entry per CDR3 protein. In the table there are roughly 200,000 distinct CDR3 sequences, 10% to 15% of which are singletons. Source material: blood, either unsorted or a sorted T cell fraction (not recorded which). Every receptor here comes from a male donor with ankylosing spondylitis or in good health (not recorded which). CDR3s include the opening cysteine and the closing phenylalanine or tryptophan. A D gene is named only where the DNA matches it firmly. Size tells how often a clone was seen (once, few, many) or the class of an expanded clone, and some rows leave it out.

size | J | length | D | V | DNA | CDR3
NA | TRBJ1-2 | 16 | NA | TRBV7-9 | TGTGCCAGCAGCGACACGAACCTGTTCAGGAGGTCTGGCTACACCTTC | CASSDTNLFRRSGYTF
few | TRBJ2-7 | 16 | TRBD2 | TRBV20-1 | TGCAGTGCTAGAGCTTTCTCTAGCGGAAGCTCCTACGAGCAGTACTTC | CSARAFSSGSSYEQYF
few | TRBJ2-1 | 14 | NA | TRBV25-1 | TGTGCCAGCAGTGAGTTCGGGGGACTGAATGAGCAGTTCTTC | CASSEFGGLNEQFF
NA | TRBJ2-1 | 12 | TRBD1 | TRBV4-1 | TGCGCCAGCAGCCGGGACAGTAATGAGCAGTTCTTC | CASSRDSNEQFF
NA | TRBJ2-7 | 17 | NA | TRBV5-6 | TGTGCCAGCAGCTTGGGGGGGAGCGGATATAATTCCTACGAGCAGTACTTC | CASSLGGSGYNSYEQYF
few | TRBJ1-2 | 15 | TRBD1 | TRBV12-3/TRBV12-4 | TGTGCCAGCAGCCAAGGACAGGGCCGGGATCATGGCTACACCTTC | CASSQGQGRDHGYTF
once | TRBJ2-5 | 16 | NA | TRBV12-3/TRBV12-4 | TGTGCCAGCAGTGTCTCAGGGCTAGCCTCAACGGGGACCCAGTACTTC | CASSVSGLASTGTQYF
NA | TRBJ1-2 | 14 | NA | TRBV20-1 | TGCAGTGCTAGAGATCTGGCGCCTGGAGGTGGCTACACCTTC | CSARDLAPGGGYTF
many | TRBJ2-7 | 14 | NA | TRBV7-6 | TGTGCCAGCAGCTTGTCCTCTACTGACTACGAGCAGTACTTC | CASSLSSTDYEQYF
NA | TRBJ2-7 | 14 | NA | TRBV9 | TGTGCCAGCAGCGAGGGGCGTAGCTCCTACGAGCAGTACTTC | CASSEGRSSYEQYF
few | TRBJ2-5 | 14 | NA | TRBV29-1 | TGCAGCGTTGTGGAGGGTTTGGAAGAAGAGACCCAGTACTTC | CSVVEGLEEETQYF
few | TRBJ2-6 | 17 | NA | TRBV3-1 | TGTGCCAGCAGCTCCCGGGACAAAGAAACTGGGGCCAACGTCCTGACTTTC | CASSSRDKETGANVLTF
NA | TRBJ2-3 | 17 | TRBD1 | TRBV15 | TGTGCCACCAGCAGCGGACAGGGAGGAGGCCCCCCGGATACGCAGTATTTT | CATSSGQGGGPPDTQYF
few | TRBJ2-7 | 13 | TRBD2 | TRBV20-1 | TGCAGTGCTAGAGGGACTAGCGGCTACGAGCAGTACTTC | CSARGTSGYEQYF
many | TRBJ2-5 | 14 | TRBD1 | TRBV6-1 | TGTGCCAGCGGCGGGACAGGGGGAGCAGAGACCCAGTACTTC | CASGGTGGAETQYF
few | TRBJ1-1 | 14 | TRBD1 | TRBV12-3/TRBV12-4 | TGTGCCAGCAGGACCACAGGGGGCCTCACTGAAGCTTTCTTT | CASRTTGGLTEAFF
many | TRBJ1-2 | 15 | NA | TRBV7-9 | TGTGCCAGCATCTCGTCAGGGCTGACTAACTATGGCTACACCTTC | CASISSGLTNYGYTF
NA | TRBJ2-1 | 15 | NA | TRBV5-1 | TGCGCCAGCAGCTTGGTGCGCGGAGTGCGGAATGAGCAGTTCTTC | CASSLVRGVRNEQFF
many | TRBJ1-1 | 17 | NA | TRBV5-1 | TGCGCCAGCAGTCGCGAGAGGGGGGTTGAAATGAACACTGAAGCTTTCTTT | CASSRERGVEMNTEAFF
NA | TRBJ1-1 | 15 | NA | TRBV5-1 | TGCGCCAGCAGCTTTGGCACCTCGGGATACACTGAAGCTTTCTTT | CASSFGTSGYTEAFF
NA | TRBJ1-1 | 14 | NA | TRBV4-1 | TGCGCCGGCAGCCAAGAGAGGGTAGACACTGAAGCTTTCTTT | CAGSQERVDTEAFF
NA | TRBJ2-1 | 18 | TRBD2 | TRBV5-6 | TGTGCCAGCAGCTTGTCAGGACTAGCGGGATTCTCCTACAATGAGCAGTTCTTC | CASSLSGLAGFSYNEQFF
few | TRBJ2-5 | 16 | TRBD2 | TRBV12-5 | TGTGCTAGTGGTGATCCCCCGGGACTAGCGGAAGAGACCCAGTACTTC | CASGDPPGLAEETQYF
few | TRBJ2-7 | 15 | NA | TRBV27 | TGTGCCAGCAGTTTACTGGCAGGGAGCTCCTACGAGCAGTACTTC | CASSLLAGSSYEQYF
NA | TRBJ2-3 | 18 | NA | TRBV4-1 | TGCGCCAGCAGCCGCGACCCCGGGAGCGGGACATGGTCAGATACGCAGTATTTT | CASSRDPGSGTWSDTQYF
NA | TRBJ1-1 | 13 | NA | TRBV20-1 | TGCAGTGCTAGAGATGACAGCAACACTGAAGCTTTCTTT | CSARDDSNTEAFF
NA | TRBJ2-7 | 15 | TRBD1 | TRBV2 | TGTGCCAGCAGTGAGACAGGGGCGAGCTCCTACGAGCAGTACTTC | CASSETGASSYEQYF
NA | TRBJ2-3 | 16 | NA | TRBV15 | TGTGCCACCAGCAGAGATCCCCAGGGAAGCACAGATACGCAGTATTTT | CATSRDPQGSTDTQYF
many | TRBJ2-3 | 17 | NA | TRBV6-5 | TGTGCCAGCAGTTCTACCTCAGGGGGAGGGCCGGAAGATACGCAGTATTTT | CASSSTSGGGPEDTQYF
NA | TRBJ2-7 | 12 | NA | TRBV30 | TGTGCCTGGAGTGAGGGACCCTACGAGCAGTACTTC | CAWSEGPYEQYF
NA | TRBJ2-1 | 15 | NA | TRBV9 | TGTGCCAGCAGCTCTAACAACCAGCCTATAAATGAGCAGTTCTTC | CASSSNNQPINEQFF
few | TRBJ2-7 | 12 | NA | TRBV3-1 | TGTGCCAGCAGGGGGGTAGCAAGCGAGCAGTACTTC | CASRGVASEQYF
NA | TRBJ1-4 | 14 | NA | TRBV29-1 | TGCAGCGCTGGGACGGGCGCAACTAATGAAAAACTGTTTTTT | CSAGTGATNEKLFF
NA | TRBJ1-1 | 16 | NA | TRBV5-1 | TGCGCCAGCAGCTTGGCGTCGGGGACCTTTCACACTGAAGCTTTCTTT | CASSLASGTFHTEAFF
NA | TRBJ2-1 | 16 | NA | TRBV15 | TGTGCCACCAGCAGGGTGACCGGGACTCACCCAAATGAGCAGTTCTTC | CATSRVTGTHPNEQFF
many | TRBJ2-7 | 13 | TRBD1 | TRBV7-2 | TGTGCCAGCAGCTGGACAGGGGGCTACGAGCAGTACTTC | CASSWTGGYEQYF
few | TRBJ2-3 | 15 | NA | TRBV9 | TGTGCCAGCAGCGTCGGCGGAGAGTTCACAGATACGCAGTATTTT | CASSVGGEFTDTQYF
NA | TRBJ2-7 | 14 | TRBD1 | TRBV5-1 | TGCGCCAGCAGCTTTTCAGGGGGCACCTACGAGCAGTACTTC | CASSFSGGTYEQYF
few | TRBJ2-3 | 16 | NA | TRBV29-1 | TGCAGCGTTGCCGGGGGCTGGTTCAAAAGCACAGATACGCAGTATTTT | CSVAGGWFKSTDTQYF
few | TRBJ2-1 | 18 | TRBD2 | TRBV28 | TGTGCCAGCAGTTTATTGGGGGTAGCGGGAGCAAACTACAATGAGCAGTTCTTC | CASSLLGVAGANYNEQFF
NA | TRBJ2-7 | 13 | NA | TRBV3-1 | TGTGCCAGCAGCCACAGTAGCTCCTACGAGCAGTACTTC | CASSHSSSYEQYF
NA | TRBJ1-2 | 13 | TRBD1 | TRBV6-1 | TGTGCCAGCAGCCTTGACAGGGGCGAAGGCTACACCTTC | CASSLDRGEGYTF
many | TRBJ2-1 | 14 | NA | TRBV20-1 | TGCAGTGCTAGAGGCCCTTCCCTACCGATTGAGGTGTTCTTC | CSARGPSLPIEVFF
many | TRBJ2-3 | 15 | NA | TRBV12-3/TRBV12-4 | TGTGCCAGCAGTTTTTCAGCCTTTAGCACAGATACGCAGTATTTT | CASSFSAFSTDTQYF
few | TRBJ1-2 | 15 | NA | TRBV4-1 | TGCGCCAGCAGCCAAGGAGGGTTTGCCAACTATGGCTACACCTTC | CASSQGGFANYGYTF
NA | TRBJ1-2 | 17 | NA | TRBV4-1 | TGCGCCAGCAGCCAAGAAGTACAGACGGTCTTTCCTTATGGCTACACCTTC | CASSQEVQTVFPYGYTF
few | TRBJ1-1 | 11 | NA | TRBV4-1 | TGCGCCAGCAGCCAAGATCTCCAAGCTTTCTTT | CASSQDLQAFF
many | TRBJ2-7 | 12 | TRBD2 | TRBV7-8 | TGTGCCAGCAGCCTAGCGGGAGACGAGCAGTACTTC | CASSLAGDEQYF
few | TRBJ2-5 | 18 | TRBD2 | TRBV4-1 | TGCGCCAGCAGCCCGGAAGGGACTAGCGGGCCTAGCCAAGAGACCCAGTACTTC | CASSPEGTSGPSQETQYF
few | TRBJ1-1 | 15 | NA | TRBV7-9 | TGTGCCAGCAGCCCGGGGTGGGGTGGTCGGACTGAAGCTTTCTTT | CASSPGWGGRTEAFF
NA | TRBJ2-3 | 16 | TRBD1 | TRBV9 | TGTGCCAGCAGCTCCCCCAGGGGGTTTAGCACAGATACGCAGTATTTT | CASSSPRGFSTDTQYF
few | TRBJ2-7 | 16 | TRBD2 | TRBV5-6 | TGTGCCAGCAGCGCTGCCGGCGGGGGGGATTCCTACGAGCAGTACTTC | CASSAAGGGDSYEQYF
many | TRBJ2-7 | 14 | NA | TRBV7-9 | TGTGCCAGCAGCTTAGGTACTGAATCCTCAGAGCAGTACTTC | CASSLGTESSEQYF
many | TRBJ2-7 | 13 | NA | TRBV5-1 | TGCGCCAGCAGCTTACACGTTGCCTACGAGCAGTACTTC | CASSLHVAYEQYF
NA | TRBJ2-1 | 15 | NA | TRBV12-3/TRBV12-4 | TGTGCCAGCAGTCTCAAGTCGGGGGGCCGGAATGAGCAGTTCTTC | CASSLKSGGRNEQFF
few | TRBJ2-2 | 14 | TRBD2 | TRBV27 | TGTGCCAGCAAGGGACTAGCGAACACCGGGGAGCTGTTTTTT | CASKGLANTGELFF
NA | TRBJ2-7 | 15 | TRBD1 | TRBV7-9 | TGTGCCAGCAGCGGGCATGGGACAGTGTTAGCCGAGCAGTACTTC | CASSGHGTVLAEQYF